The T cell receptor beta chain described here comes from a study of T cell responses to AZD1222 COVID-19 vaccine. CDR1 and CDR2 from the germline V gene are SGHNT and YENEEA. V lost 3 bases and J 6 bases, leaving 6 bases between the germline ends. The CDR3 runs to 11 residues. Sequencing used immunoSEQ multiplex PCR; TCRdb keeps in-frame clones, though not all of them. The table includes some 150,000 clones, roughly 90% detected once. V is TRBV11-3 and J is TRBJ2-7, with D unresolved. Source: peripheral blood, taken 28 days after the second dose of the MenACWY control vaccine. This TCR was recovered from an adult who received the MenACWY meningococcal vaccine as a control. DNA for the CDR3: TGTGCCAGCAGCTTTACGCGCGAGCAGTACTTC. Its protein is CASSFTREQYF.